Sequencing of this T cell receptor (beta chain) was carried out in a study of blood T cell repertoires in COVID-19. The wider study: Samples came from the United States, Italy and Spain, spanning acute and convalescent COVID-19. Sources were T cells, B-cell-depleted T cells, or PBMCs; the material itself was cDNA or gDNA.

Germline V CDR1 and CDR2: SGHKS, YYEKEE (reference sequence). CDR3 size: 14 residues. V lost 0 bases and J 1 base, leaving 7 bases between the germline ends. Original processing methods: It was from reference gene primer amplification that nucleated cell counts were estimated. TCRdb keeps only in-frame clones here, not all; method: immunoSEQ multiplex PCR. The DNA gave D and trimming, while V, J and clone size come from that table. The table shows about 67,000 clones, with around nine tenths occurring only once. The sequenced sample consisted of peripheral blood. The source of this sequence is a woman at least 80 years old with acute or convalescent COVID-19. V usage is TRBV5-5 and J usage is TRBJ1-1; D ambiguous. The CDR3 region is CASSLDRANTEAFF. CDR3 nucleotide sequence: TGTGCCAGCAGCTTGGACAGAGCGAACACTGAAGCTTTCTTT.